Presented here are 18 T cell receptor beta chains from one specimen sequenced in a study of blood T cell repertoires in COVID-19. Libraries were prepared by immunoSEQ multiplex PCR; TCRdb keeps only in-frame clonotypes and omits some of them. The sample has more than 95,000 clones; around 83% are singletons. Sequenced: peripheral blood. These receptors were collected from a man at least 80 years old with active or convalescent COVID-19.

Regarding this clone: A much larger clone lies a single base off, so this may be a read error. This chain connects TRBV9 to TRBJ1-1, with a weak D call TRBD1 (5 bases). Per the germline V gene, CDR1 is SGDLS and CDR2 is YYNGEE. The CDR3 covers 14 residues. The CDR3, as DNA: TGTGCCAGCAGCGTGGAAGGGGCGAACACTGAAACTTTCTTT. Protein: CASSVEGANTETFF.

The chain recombines TRBV13 with TRBJ1-2; 7 nucleotides line up with TRBD1. The CDR3 loop spans 16 amino acids. Germline-derived CDR1 and CDR2 are PRHDT and FYEKMQ (reference sequence). The V and J ends lost 5 bases and 2 bases, in that order; junction bases with no gene match: 11. CDR3 nucleotide sequence: TGTGCCAGCAGCCACTTGGTGTCGGGACAGAACTATGGCTACACCTTC. This sequence encodes CASSHLVSGQNYGYTF.

The gene calls are TRBV19 and TRBJ1-4, with D tentatively TRBD1 (5 bases). Germline-derived CDR1 and CDR2 are LNHDA and SQIVND (reference sequence). Trimming removed 6 bases from V and 6 bases from J, with 14 bases in between. The CDR3 length is 14 residues. The DNA for the CDR3 is TGTGCCAGTAGAGCAGGGCGGGGGGATGAAAAACTGTTTTTT. This codes for CASRAGRGDEKLFF.

V usage is TRBV7-9 and J usage is TRBJ2-3; 14 bases agree with TRBD2. Germline V gene sequence: CDR1 SEHNR, CDR2 FQNEAQ (reference sequence). The CDR3 length is 15 residues. Trimming took 5 bases from V and 4 from J; bases not matched to a gene: 2. For the CDR3, the DNA is TGTGCCAGCAGCCGACTAGCGGGGGGGGCAGATACGCAGTATTTT. Its translation is CASSRLAGGADTQYF.

The chain is built from TRBV6-2 or TRBV6-3 and TRBJ2-5, with 9 positions matching TRBD2. CDR3 size: 18 residues. V lost 2 bases, J lost 9 bases, and 19 bases stayed unmatched. Looked up from germline, CDR1 is MNHEY and CDR2 is SVGEGT. The CDR3 reads CASSYPSGGYSRVLAQYF. The CDR3 nucleotides read TGTGCCAGCAGTTACCCCAGCGGGGGGTACTCACGCGTTCTGGCCCAGTACTTC.

The rearrangement links TRBV18 to TRBJ1-1; TRBD1 might be the D (6 bases). Germline V CDR1 and CDR2: KGHSH, LQKENI. There are 16 residues in the CDR3. Trimming took 5 bases from V and 5 from J, leaving 21 bases between them. The DNA for the CDR3 is TGTGCCAGCTCATCCACGTCACAGGGTATAGATACTGAAGCTTTCTTT. It encodes CASSSTSQGIDTEAFF.

This chain uses TRBV11-2 with TRBJ1-4; the D is unclear. Germline values: CDR1 SGHAT, CDR2 FQNNGV. V dropped 5 bases and J dropped 5 bases, with 12 bases sitting between them. The CDR3 spans 14 residues. The CDR3 DNA reads TGTGCCAGCAGCGTGGGGAGCCTGAATGAAAAACTGTTTTTT. Amino acid sequence: CASSVGSLNEKLFF.

The rearrangement links TRBV19 to TRBJ1-1; TRBD1 agrees at 10 bases. The CDR3 runs to 15 residues. After removal of 7 bases from V and 0 bases from J, the junction contained 5 bases not matched to a gene. CDR1 and CDR2 (germline): LNHDA, SQIVND (reference sequence). Here the CDR3 reads CASKGQGTMNTEAFF. In DNA, the CDR3 is TGTGCCAGTAAGGGACAGGGGACCATGAACACTGAAGCTTTCTTT.

The rearrangement joins TRBV5-4 to TRBJ2-5; 8 bases line up with TRBD1. CDR3 length equals 13 residues. Germline V lookup: CDR1 SGHNT, CDR2 YYREEE (reference sequence). J gave up 7 bases and V 1 base, and 3 bases lay outside the gene matches. Written as DNA, the CDR3 is TGTGCCAGCAGCTTGTGGGACAGGCCGACCCAGTACTTC. Protein: CASSLWDRPTQYF.

The V gene is TRBV28, the J gene TRBJ1-6; no firm D call. The V gene lost 6 bases and the J gene lost 10 bases, with 16 bases spanning the gap. Germline CDR1 is MDHEN and CDR2 is SYDVKM. This CDR3 is built from 14 residues. The CDR3 DNA is TGTGCCAGCAGCACTCCCACGGGCGGGTCACCCCTCCACTTT. Translation: CASSTPTGGSPLHF.

The chain uses TRBV2 and TRBJ1-1, with D possibly matching TRBD1 (5 bases). CDR1 and CDR2 from the germline V gene are SNHLY and FYNNEI. The CDR3 spans 13 residues. V dropped 4 bases and J dropped 0 bases, with 6 bases sitting between them. The CDR3 coding sequence is TGTGCCAGCAGTGGACAGCTGAACACTGAAGCTTTCTTT. Its protein is CASSGQLNTEAFF.

The chain joins TRBV6-1 to TRBJ1-3, with TRBD1 identical over 8 bases. After removal of 1 base from V and 4 bases from J, the junction contained 0 bases not matched to a gene. This CDR3 is 14 amino acids long. From germline, CDR1 is MNHNS and CDR2 SASEGT. The CDR3: CASSEGQGGNTIYF. The CDR3 nucleotides read TGTGCCAGCAGTGAAGGACAGGGGGGAAACACCATATATTTT.

The chain employs TRBV6-6 and TRBJ2-2; 7 bases are shared with TRBD1. CDR1 is MNHNY and CDR2 is SVGAGI in the germline V gene (reference sequence). Germline trimming cut 5 bases from V and 5 bases from J; bases unmatched to any gene: 2. The CDR3 has 13 amino acids. This CDR3 is CASSLQGTGELFF. The CDR3 bases are TGTGCCAGCAGTCTACAGGGGACCGGGGAGCTGTTTTTT.

A single count supports this clone. The gene calls are TRBV20-1 and TRBJ1-2; D is unresolved. The CDR3 is made up of 9 amino acids. V lost 5 bases, J lost 6 bases, and 4 bases lay in between. CDR1 DFQATT and CDR2 SNEGSKA come from the germline V gene (reference sequence). CDR3 DNA sequence: TGCAGTGCTCGCGATGGCTACACCTTC. Translated: CSARDGYTF.

This chain links TRBV20-1 with TRBJ2-3; D ambiguous. V was shortened by 3 bases and J by 6 bases, with 7 bases between the two germline ends. Germline V gene lookup returns CDR1 DFQATT and CDR2 SNEGSKA (reference sequence). The CDR3 is 11 amino acids. The CDR3 is CSASFGDTQYF. DNA for the CDR3: TGCAGTGCTAGTTTCGGGGATACGCAGTATTTT.

This clone was recorded at least ten times. The V call is TRBV25-1, the J call TRBJ2-1, with 9 bases that match TRBD1. CDR1 and CDR2 from the germline V gene are MGHDK and SYGVNS. There are 16 residues in the CDR3. J gave up 8 bases and V 0 bases, and 8 bases lay outside the gene matches. This CDR3 reads CASSEYATGGGDEQFF. CDR3 nucleotide sequence: TGTGCCAGCAGTGAATATGCCACAGGGGGCGGTGATGAGCAGTTCTTC.

The rearrangement joins TRBV18 to TRBJ1-2, with D perhaps matching TRBD1 (6 bases). The V end lost 5 bases, the J end lost 7 bases, and 8 bases lay between the germline ends. CDR1 is KGHSH and CDR2 is LQKENI in the germline V gene. The CDR3 contains 11 residues. The CDR3 DNA sequence: TGTGCCAGCTCAGGGGGCGGTGGCTACACCTTC. Its translation is CASSGGGGYTF.

The chain carries TRBV4-3 and TRBJ1-2; D unclear. The length of the CDR3 is 15 residues. The V and J ends lost 0 bases and 2 bases respectively, with 10 bases between them. In germline, CDR1 is LGHNA, CDR2 YSLEER. The CDR3 spells CASSQEQKVNYGYTF. The CDR3 region has the DNA TGCGCCAGCAGCCAAGAACAGAAAGTGAACTATGGCTACACCTTC.